The subject of this entry is one T cell receptor (beta chain). Measured with immunoSEQ multiplex PCR; TCRdb has only the in-frame clones, and not every one. The sample carries fewer than 350,000 clones, about 82% recorded once. The sample belongs to a study of blood T cell repertoires in COVID-19. The wider study: T cells, B-cell-depleted T cells, or PBMCs provided the cDNA or gDNA that served as material.

Germline CDR1 is SGHNT and CDR2 is YYREEE (reference sequence). Trimming cost V 4 bases and J 0 bases; bases outside gene matches: 5. The CDR3 sequence is 17 residues long. The chain has TRBV5-4 and TRBJ1-6, with 9 bases aligning to TRBD1. This TCR came from a human donor in a cohort sampled during active COVID-19. The material sequenced was peripheral blood. CDR3 protein: CASSEGQGRSYNSPLHF. CDR3 sequence (DNA): TGTGCCAGCAGCGAGGGACAGGGTCGCTCCTATAATTCACCCCTCCACTTT.